This T cell receptor beta chain was obtained from a study of radiotherapy plus CTLA-4 blockade in lung cancer. Germline V CDR1 and CDR2: SGHVS, FQNEAQ. This CDR3 spans 18 amino acids. V gave up 2 bases and J gave up 1 base, with 18 bases separating them. Generated by immunoSEQ multiplex PCR, the TCRdb table keeps only in-frame clones and is missing some. The table records under 3,000 clones, around 80% of them present only once. The chain links TRBV7-8 to TRBJ1-5, with D perhaps TRBD1 (5 bases). This TCR was sampled from a human donor with non-small cell lung cancer that progressed on radiotherapy plus ipilimumab. The sample consisted of tumor tissue, taken from a patient treated with radiotherapy plus ipilimumab. CDR3 DNA: TGTGCCAGCAGCTTAAAACATTCGGGTCAGGGAAGCAATCAGCCCCAGCATTTT. Amino acids: CASSLKHSGQGSNQPQHF. The variable domain in full, with the rest retrieved from reference TRBV7-8 and TRBJ1-5, is GAGVSQSPRYKVAKRGQDVALRCDPISGHVSLFWYQQALGQGPEFLTYFQNEAQLDKSGLPSDRFFAERPEGSVSTLKIQRTQQEDSAVYLCASSLKHSGQGSNQPQHFGDGTRLSIL.